This T cell receptor beta chain was recovered during a study of response to subunit inactivated influenza vaccine. Trimming stripped 7 bases from V and 0 bases from J, with 18 bases between. This CDR3 is 16 amino acids long. CDR1 and CDR2 (germline): MNHEY, SVGEGT. TCRdb passed the RT-PCR reads through MiXCR, listing each CDR3 protein once. Here the sample spans some 640,000 distinct CDR3 sequences, approximately 15% being singletons. The J gene is TRBJ1-1, the V gene TRBV6-2 or TRBV6-3, with D uncertain. The source material was PBMCs from blood, sampled 14 to 15 days before vaccination. The receptor's source is a man aged 45-65 years who received an inactivated influenza vaccine. The CDR3 DNA reads TGTGCCAGCACCTCTATTCCGGTAGGCATGAACACTGAAGCTTTCTTT. Translated, it gives CASTSIPVGMNTEAFF.